What follows is one TCR beta chain and its context. No antigen is known for it. This sample stems from a study of T cells in localized non-small cell lung cancer. V lost 0 bases to trimming and J lost 2 bases, with 7 bases between them. The V gene's germline CDR1 is SNHLY and CDR2 FYNNEI. The CDR3 length is 14 residues. Overall study findings and caveats: There was higher T cell clonality in uninvolved adjacent lung than in tumor, and it was highest there. In adjacent lung, a median about 50 of the top 100 tumor clones were found. A denser population of T cells in blood accompanied longer overall survival.

Sequencing was performed with immunoSEQ multiplex PCR; in TCRdb, only in-frame clones are kept and a portion is missing. The repertoire holds fewer than 35,000 clones, with 85% to 90% as singletons. Sequencing used peripheral blood, obtained before any cancer treatment. The receptor's source is a male donor aged 60 or older with stage III lung adenocarcinoma. This chain connects TRBV2 to TRBJ1-1; D unresolved. The CDR3, as DNA: TGTGCCAGCAGTGAAGCGCTGAGCAACACTGAAGCTTTCTTT. As protein: CASSEALSNTEAFF.